These 30 T cell receptor beta chains were all obtained from the same sample, sequenced in a study of breast tumors, draining lymph nodes, adjacent tissues. The lymph nodes were axillary draining lymph nodes from breast cancer patients. Each CDR3 protein gets one entry after TCRdb re-called the multiplex PCR reads with MiXCR. Among around 290,000 distinct CDR3 sequences listed, about 30% were seen once. The sample comprised axillary lymph node tissue. Receptor source: a female donor with breast cancer. Some clones in this sample may be carry-over from other donors' samples.

This clonotype has ten or more counts. CDR3 DNA sequence: TGTGCCAGTATCAGGACGGATAGCAATCAGCCCCAGCATTTT. Translated, it gives CASIRTDSNQPQHF. The V call is TRBV6-1, the J call TRBJ1-5; D is unresolved. Trimming pared 9 bases from V and 0 bases from J, leaving 12 bases between. Germline V CDR1 and CDR2: MNHNS, SASEGT. The CDR3 consists of 14 residues.

This clonotype was recorded at least ten times. This sequence joins TRBV29-1 and TRBJ2-5, with 7 bases aligning to TRBD1. Germline CDR1 and CDR2: SQVTM and ANQGSEA. The CDR3 totals 11 residues. With V trimmed by 5 bases and J by 4 bases, 1 base remained unmatched. CDR3 nucleotides: TGCAGCGTTTGGACAGGAGAGACCCAGTACTTC. Its translation: CSVWTGETQYF.

The chain joins TRBV3-1 to TRBJ2-1, with 8 bases that match TRBD2. Germline CDR1 and CDR2: LGHDT and YNNKEL (reference sequence). J gave up 10 bases and V 0 bases, and 8 bases lay outside the gene matches. This CDR3 comprises 15 residues. CDR3 protein: CASSQDVAGGREQFF. The DNA of the CDR3 is TGTGCCAGCAGCCAAGATGTGGCGGGAGGAAGGGAGCAGTTCTTC.

This clonotype was detected a few times. This clone may be a read error of a much larger clone one base away. The chain carries TRBV5-1 and TRBJ1-3, with D uncertain. The length of the CDR3 is 13 residues. The germline V and J ends were trimmed by 3 bases and 8 bases, with 12 bases remaining between them. The V gene's germline CDR1 is SGHRS and CDR2 YFSETQ. The CDR3: CASSSPSRDTIYF. DNA for the CDR3: TGCGCCAGCAGCTCCCCCTCCAGAGACACCATATATTTT.

The chain has TRBV28 and TRBJ1-6; D remains unclear. With 3 bases removed from V and 0 bases from J, the gap between germline ends came to 12 bases. The germline V gene has CDR1 MDHEN and CDR2 SYDVKM. CDR3 length: 17 residues. Here the CDR3 reads CASSFARRSSYNSPLHF. The CDR3 DNA follows: TGTGCCAGCAGTTTTGCGCGGCGAAGCTCCTATAATTCACCCCTCCACTTT.

This clonotype came up many times. The chain couples TRBV24-1 to TRBJ2-3; D is possibly TRBD1 (6 bases). Germline CDR1 is KGHDR and CDR2 is SFDVKD. Trimming removed 0 bases from V and 2 bases from J, with 11 bases in between. The CDR3 consists of 16 residues. The CDR3 DNA is TGTGCCACCAGTGATTTGGGCAGGGGTAACACAGATACGCAGTATTTT. Its protein is CATSDLGRGNTDTQYF.

Comments on this clonotype: This could be a read error, since a much larger clone is one nucleotide away. The J gene is TRBJ2-1, the V gene TRBV20-1; 8 nucleotides match TRBD1. In germline, CDR1 is DFQATT, CDR2 SNEGSKA (reference sequence). This CDR3 has 17 residues. CDR3 DNA: TGCAGTGCTAGATCCGGGGCAGGGGGCGCGGGGTACAATGAGCAGCTCTTC. Residues: CSARSGAGGAGYNEQLF.

This clonotype was counted at least ten times. This chain connects TRBV7-9 to TRBJ2-2, with D hard to call. Germline V gene sequence: CDR1 SEHNR, CDR2 FQNEAQ (reference sequence). The CDR3 runs to 14 residues. V lost 0 bases and J lost 7, with 9 bases in between. The CDR3 loop reads CASSLAFEVGELFF. The DNA of the CDR3 is TGTGCCAGCAGCTTAGCGTTCGAGGTCGGGGAGCTGTTTTTT.

This clonotype was detected many times. V is TRBV5-1 and J is TRBJ2-7; 9 bases map to TRBD2. J gave up 5 bases and V 0 bases, and 12 bases lay outside the gene matches. CDR3 length: 17 amino acids. Germline V gives CDR1 SGHRS, CDR2 YFSETQ. The CDR3 reads CASSLEASGNLLDEQYF. The CDR3 bases are TGCGCCAGCAGCTTGGAGGCTAGCGGGAACCTTTTGGACGAGCAGTACTTC.

This clonotype appeared a few times. The chain is built from TRBV7-9 and TRBJ1-1, with D unclear. Germline V gene lookup returns CDR1 SEHNR and CDR2 FQNEAQ (reference sequence). Between the trimmed V and J ends, which lost 2 bases and 7 bases, there was a span of 8 bases. The CDR3 is 12 amino acids. CDR3 coding DNA: TGTGCCAGCAGCTTAAAAGGAAGTGAAGCTTTCTTT. This sequence encodes CASSLKGSEAFF. The full variable domain, completed using reference TRBV7-9 and TRBJ1-1, is DTGVSQNPRHKITKRGQNVTFRCDPISEHNRLYWYRQTLGQGPEFLTYFQNEAQLEKSRLLSDRFSAERPKGSFSTLEIQRTEQGDSAMYLCASSLKGSEAFFGQGTRLTVV.

As for this clonotype: A much larger clone differs from this one at a single base, so this may be a read error. The chain employs TRBV9 and TRBJ2-5; D may correspond to TRBD1 or TRBD2 (6 bases each). There are 14 residues in the CDR3. Germline-derived CDR1 and CDR2 are SGDLS and YYNGEE. DNA for the CDR3: TGTGCCAGCAGCGCCCTGACAGGCCGGGAGACCCAGTGCTTC. It encodes CASSALTGRETQCF.

The chain links TRBV20-1 to TRBJ1-6; D is ambiguous. The CDR3 totals 12 residues. V was trimmed by 1 base and J by 11 bases, leaving 9 bases between them. CDR1 is DFQATT, CDR2 SNEGSKA, per germline (reference sequence). DNA for the CDR3: TGCAGTGCTAGAGCGACCGGGCCACCCCTCCACTTT. Amino acid sequence: CSARATGPPLHF.

This clonotype was counted at least ten times. The chain uses TRBV6-6 and TRBJ2-7; TRBD1 agrees at 7 bases. Germline V gene data show CDR1 as MNHNY and CDR2 as SVGAGI (reference sequence). With V trimmed by 5 bases and J by 7 bases, 14 bases remained unmatched. The CDR3 totals 15 residues. CDR3 in amino acids: CASSLHSTGSDEQYF. The CDR3 coding sequence is TGTGCCAGCAGTCTCCACTCGACAGGGAGTGATGAGCAGTACTTC.

This clonotype has only a few counts. Given a much more abundant clone one base away, this may be a read error. The V gene is TRBV2, the J gene TRBJ1-5, with TRBD1 as a possible D gene (6 bases). CDR1 and CDR2 from the germline V gene are SNHLY and FYNNEI. The V and J ends lost 8 bases and 1 base respectively, with 12 bases between them. This CDR3 has 14 amino acids. The DNA of the CDR3 is TGTGCCAGCTCGGGCAGGGGAAGCAATCAGCCCCAGCATTTT. Residues: CASSGRGSNQPQHF.

In the case of this clonotype: The conserved final phenylalanine or tryptophan is absent from the CDR3, which likely points to a read error. The chain carries TRBV11-1 and TRBJ2-1; D might be TRBD2 (5 bases). CDR3 length: 11 residues. Trimming left V 6 bases short and J 12 bases short, with 12 bases between. In germline, CDR1 is SGHAT, CDR2 FQDESV (reference sequence). The CDR3 sequence is CASSFEGLQFL. CDR3 coding DNA: TGTGCCAGCAGTTTCGAGGGATTGCAGTTCCTC.

This clonotype was detected ten times or more. This chain joins TRBV19 and TRBJ1-5; TRBD1 agrees at 7 bases. CDR1 and CDR2 (germline): LNHDA, SQIVND (reference sequence). The CDR3 has 15 amino acids. Trimming removed 3 bases from V and 3 bases from J; junction bases left unmatched: 5. The CDR3: CASSMEGQLNQPQHF. DNA of the CDR3: TGTGCCAGTAGTATGGAGGGACAGCTCAATCAGCCCCAGCATTTT.

This clonotype came up once. This rearrangement joins TRBV9 to TRBJ1-6; perhaps TRBD1 as D (5 bases). Trimming pared 1 base from V and 7 bases from J, leaving 24 bases between. CDR3 length: 19 residues. Germline assignment: CDR1 SGDLS and CDR2 YYNGEE. The DNA of the CDR3 is TGTGCCAGCAGCGTATCGGATGAGCAGGGTATAAGTCCCAATTCACCCCTCCACTTT. Its translation: CASSVSDEQGISPNSPLHF.

Concerning this clonotype: Compared with germline, one end of the junction differs, possibly owing to a read error. V usage is TRBV20-1 and J usage is TRBJ1-5; 8 positions agree with TRBD1. This CDR3 has 14 amino acids. Germline lookup yields CDR1 DFQATT and CDR2 SNEGSKA (reference sequence). The CDR3 DNA follows: TGCAGTGCTAGGGATCGGACAGGGAATCAGCCCCAGAATTTT. This gives the protein CSARDRTGNQPQNF.

This clonotype occurred a few times. This may be a read error: a much more frequent sequence differs by one nucleotide. The V and J genes are TRBV20-1 and TRBJ2-1, with TRBD2 identical over 13 bases. The CDR3 is 15 residues long. J gave up 7 bases and V 1 base, and 4 bases lay outside the gene matches. CDR1 DFQATT and CDR2 SNEGSKA come from the germline V gene (reference sequence). CDR3 sequence (DNA): TGCAGTGCTAGAGTAGGGACTAGCGGGACAAATGAGCAGTTCTTC. Translating gives CSARVGTSGTNEQFF.

The chain uses TRBV28 and TRBJ2-3; TRBD1 matches 7 bases. The ends lost 6 bases at V and 2 bases at J; junction bases unmatched: 8. Looked up from germline, CDR1 is MDHEN and CDR2 is SYDVKM. CDR3 size: 15 residues. The CDR3 reads CASRDPGQYTDTQYF. Here the CDR3 DNA reads TGTGCCAGCAGAGACCCGGGACAGTACACAGATACGCAGTATTTT.

This chain links TRBV19 with TRBJ2-1, with 11 nucleotides matching TRBD2. This CDR3 contains 16 residues. The germline gives CDR1 LNHDA, CDR2 SQIVND (reference sequence). V lost 5 bases to trimming and J lost 7 bases; unmatched junction nucleotides: 10. CDR3 region: CASSLGLAALYNEQFF. Written as DNA, the CDR3 is TGTGCCAGTAGTTTGGGACTAGCGGCCCTATATAATGAGCAGTTCTTC.

The CDR3 DNA reads TGTGCCAGCAGCTTTGGTGGGGCCAAAAACATTCAGTACTTC. Amino acid sequence: CASSFGGAKNIQYF. The gene calls are TRBV11-2 and TRBJ2-4; D ambiguous. CDR3 size: 14 residues. V lost 3 bases and J 1 base, leaving 7 bases between the germline ends. Germline assignment: CDR1 SGHAT and CDR2 FQNNGV.

About this clonotype: Mismatch with germline at one junction end may stem from a read error. The V and J genes are TRBV5-7 and TRBJ1-2, with D hard to call. TRBV5-7 has ORF status, its function being uncertain. The length of the CDR3 is 14 residues. The CDR3 region has the DNA TGTGCCAGCAGGACGGCAGGAAAGGCGGATGGCTGCACCTTC. It codes for CASRTAGKADGCTF.

This clonotype has a single count. The chain is built from TRBV4-2 and TRBJ2-6, with a tentative D call TRBD2 (6 bases). The CDR3 sequence is 23 residues long. Germline V lookup: CDR1 LGHNA, CDR2 YNFKEQ. V gave up 0 bases and J gave up 0 bases, with 27 bases separating them. CDR3: CASSQEVLRGVPGLCSGANVLTF. CDR3 nucleotides: TGTGCCAGCAGCCAAGAGGTTTTGCGGGGAGTCCCCGGGCTGTGCTCTGGGGCCAACGTCCTGACTTTC.

The chain links TRBV28 to TRBJ2-7; D ambiguous. The V gene's germline CDR1 is MDHEN and CDR2 SYDVKM. The CDR3 has 14 residues. The V end lost 2 bases, the J end lost 1 base, and 9 bases lay between the germline ends. CDR3 protein: CASSLRSRSYEQYF. For the CDR3, the DNA is TGTGCCAGCAGTTTAAGGTCCAGATCCTACGAGCAGTACTTC.

This clonotype has at least ten counts. The rearrangement uses TRBV2 and TRBJ2-3; 7 positions agree with TRBD2. V gave up 6 bases and J gave up 10 bases; unmatched junction bases: 13. Germline V gives CDR1 SNHLY, CDR2 FYNNEI. This CDR3 comprises 14 residues. The CDR3: CASREASGSRAQYF. The CDR3 nucleotides read TGTGCCAGCAGGGAGGCTAGCGGTTCGCGGGCGCAGTATTTT.

Many counts were recorded for this clonotype. The chain couples TRBV7-2 to TRBJ1-4, with D possibly matching TRBD1 (5 bases). The CDR3 runs to 14 residues. Trimming pared 5 bases from V and 8 bases from J, leaving 15 bases between. Germline assignment: CDR1 SGHTA and CDR2 FQGNSA. CDR3 loop: CASSMGRAEEKLFF. CDR3 coding DNA: TGTGCCAGCAGCATGGGACGAGCAGAAGAAAAACTGTTTTTT.

This clonotype was seen ten or more times. V is TRBV7-2 and J is TRBJ2-7, with D possibly TRBD1 on 6 matching bases. The CDR3 is 14 amino acids. Per germline, CDR1 SGHTA and CDR2 FQGNSA. Trimming pared 5 bases from V and 3 bases from J, leaving 14 bases between. The CDR3 protein is CASSNRDTIYEQYF. CDR3 nucleotides: TGTGCCAGCAGCAACCGGGACACGATCTACGAGCAGTACTTC.

Concerning this clonotype: This could be a read error, since a much larger clone is one nucleotide away. The chain has TRBV30 and TRBJ1-5; weak D call: TRBD1 (6 bases). The length of the CDR3 is 13 residues. Germline CDR1 and CDR2: GTSNPN and SVGIG (reference sequence). CDR3 coding DNA: TGTGCCTGGAGTGTACAGGGCGACCAGCCCCGGCATTTT. This translates into CAWSVQGDQPRHF.

Comment on this clonotype: One end of the junction fails to match germline, which may point to a read error. The chain couples TRBV10-3 to TRBJ2-1; 10 bases map to TRBD2. The CDR3 extends over 15 amino acids. CDR1 is ENHRY and CDR2 is SYGVKD in the germline V gene. Here the CDR3 DNA reads TGTGCCATCAGTGATGCAGCGGGAGGGTCCAATGAGCAACTCTTC. Protein: CAISDAAGGSNEQLF.